The 25 T cell receptor beta chains below come from one sample, sequenced in a study of OX40 agonist ivuxolimab in advanced cancers. Clones were sequenced by immunoSEQ multiplex PCR, and TCRdb holds only the in-frame ones, with some missing. Among about 22,000 clones listed, approximately 86% were seen once. Sequenced here: CD4+ or CD8+ T cells sorted from blood, sampled in a trial of the OX40 agonist ivuxolimab. Receptor source: an adult with an advanced solid tumor such as melanoma, head and neck, liver or kidney cancer.

This clone was found once. The chain has TRBV27 and TRBJ1-5; 10 nucleotides match TRBD1. The V gene's germline CDR1 is MNHEY and CDR2 SMNVEV (reference sequence). The CDR3 extends over 14 amino acids. V lost 6 bases and J lost 7; bases outside the gene matches: 6. The CDR3 loop reads CASSKDRGAQPQHF. The CDR3 nucleotides are TGTGCCAGCAGCAAGGACAGGGGGGCCCAGCCCCAGCATTTT.

The rearrangement links TRBV6-5 to TRBJ2-6; D ambiguous. The V and J ends lost 2 bases and 3 bases respectively, with 5 bases between them. The CDR3 contains 14 residues. CDR1 and CDR2 (germline): MNHEY, SVGAGI. The CDR3 DNA reads TGTGCCAGCAGTTACAGGGATGGGGCCAACGTCCTGACTTTC. It is translated as CASSYRDGANVLTF.

The rearrangement joins TRBV14 to TRBJ1-4, with D possibly matching TRBD1 (6 bases). Germline V gene lookup returns CDR1 SGHDN and CDR2 FVKESK. This CDR3 spans 14 amino acids. The V and J ends lost 4 bases and 8 bases respectively, with 14 bases between them. The CDR3 DNA reads TGTGCCAGCAGCCCGGAGGGGGAGGTCGAAAAACTGTTTTTT. Amino acids: CASSPEGEVEKLFF.

The chain has TRBV5-1 and TRBJ2-7, with TRBD1 matching 9 bases. CDR1 SGHRS and CDR2 YFSETQ come from the germline V gene. The CDR3 contains 14 residues. Trimming removed 3 bases from V and 3 bases from J; junction bases left unmatched: 4. The CDR3 coding sequence is TGCGCCAGCAGCTACTCGACAGGGGGCTACGAGCAGTACTTC. It yields the protein CASSYSTGGYEQYF.

This clone has only one observation. The chain is built from TRBV10-3 and TRBJ2-1, with 12 bases fitting TRBD2. CDR1 is ENHRY, CDR2 SYGVKD, per germline. The CDR3 contains 20 residues. V shed 2 bases, J shed 4 bases, and the junction held 15 bases outside the gene matches. CDR3 loop: CAISETTRASGRASYNEQFF. CDR3 sequence (DNA): TGTGCCATCAGTGAGACTACCCGGGCTAGCGGGAGGGCTTCGTACAATGAGCAGTTCTTC.

In its sample, this clone was seen a few times. V usage is TRBV30 and J usage is TRBJ2-7; either TRBD1 or TRBD2 may supply D (6 bases each). Trimming stripped 1 base from V and 2 bases from J, with 15 bases between. This CDR3 region has 15 residues. Germline V gene data show CDR1 as GTSNPN and CDR2 as SVGIG (reference sequence). The CDR3 DNA sequence: TGTGCCTGGAGTGGGGCGGGAACAGGGACCTACGAGCAGTACTTC. As protein: CAWSGAGTGTYEQYF.

This clone was recorded only once. V is TRBV9 and J is TRBJ1-1; D is possibly TRBD1 (5 bases). Trimming took 4 bases from V and 3 from J, leaving 13 bases between them. This CDR3 has 14 amino acids. Germline values: CDR1 SGDLS, CDR2 YYNGEE. The CDR3 bases are TGTGCCAGCAGCCCGAGTGGGGGACACACTGAAGCTTTCTTT. As protein: CASSPSGGHTEAFF.

This clone was observed a single time. This chain connects TRBV30 to TRBJ1-2; no clear D gene. Germline V gene data show CDR1 as GTSNPN and CDR2 as SVGIG (reference sequence). The CDR3 contains 12 residues. V lost 0 bases and J lost 8, with 10 bases in between. In nucleotides, the CDR3 is TGTGCCTGGAGTGTTGGGAGGGAGGGCTACACCTTC. It codes for CAWSVGREGYTF.

The gene calls are TRBV5-1 and TRBJ2-1; no definite D call. The germline CDR1 and CDR2 sequences are SGHRS and YFSETQ. This CDR3 contains 13 residues. V lost 0 bases, J lost 6 bases, and 7 bases lay in between. In DNA form, the CDR3 reads TGCGCCAGCAGCTTGGCCCTCGCCAATGAGCAGTTCTTC. It is translated as CASSLALANEQFF.

The J gene is TRBJ2-7, the V gene TRBV6-5; TRBD2 agrees at 12 bases. CDR1 and CDR2 from the germline V gene are MNHEY and SVGAGI. The CDR3 covers 14 residues. J lost 4 bases, V lost 5 bases, and 3 bases had no gene match. CDR3 sequence (DNA): TGTGCCAGCAGTCGACTAGCGGGAGAGTACGAGCAGTACTTC. Its protein product is CASSRLAGEYEQYF.

This rearrangement joins TRBV7-9 to TRBJ2-3, with 8 bases fitting TRBD2. Germline V gene lookup returns CDR1 SEHNR and CDR2 FQNEAQ (reference sequence). This CDR3 comprises 15 residues. V lost 5 bases and J lost 6; bases outside the gene matches: 10. The CDR3 sequence: CASSPDLSSGDTQYF. Here the CDR3 DNA reads TGTGCCAGCAGCCCCGATTTGTCTAGCGGGGATACGCAGTATTTT.

This clone has only one observation. The V gene is TRBV4-1, the J gene TRBJ2-2; 9 bases map to TRBD2. The trim removed 5 bases at V and 5 bases at J, leaving 12 bases unmatched. There are 17 residues in the CDR3. In germline, CDR1 is MGHRA, CDR2 YSYEKL. The CDR3 sequence is CASSYSLAGGPTGELFF. In DNA, the CDR3 is TGCGCCAGCAGCTACAGTCTGGCGGGAGGGCCGACCGGGGAGCTGTTTTTT.

CDR3 sequence: CASSLRTGSTSTDTQYF. The CDR3 DNA follows: TGCGCCAGCAGCCTACGGACAGGGAGTACTAGCACAGATACGCAGTATTTT. This sequence joins TRBV4-1 and TRBJ2-3, with 8 bases aligning to TRBD1. The V and J ends lost 4 bases and 0 bases, in that order; junction bases with no gene match: 9. The germline gives CDR1 MGHRA, CDR2 YSYEKL. This CDR3 is built from 17 residues.

The CDR3 nucleotides read TGTGCCAGCAGCTACGTTGGGAGCGTCTACGAGCAGTACTTC. Translated, it gives CASSYVGSVYEQYF. The V call is TRBV5-6, the J call TRBJ2-7; maybe TRBD2 (5 bases). Germline-derived CDR1 and CDR2 are SGHDT and YYEEEE. CDR3 length: 14 residues. V dropped 3 bases and J dropped 3 bases, with 13 bases sitting between them.

The rearrangement uses TRBV29-1 and TRBJ1-4, with a tentative D call TRBD1 (6 bases). V shed 6 bases and J shed 5 bases, with 16 bases lying between them. Germline V lookup: CDR1 SQVTM, CDR2 ANQGSEA. There are 14 residues in the CDR3. In DNA, the CDR3 is TGCAGCGTACAGGGTCTCGGGGCGAATGAAAAACTGTTTTTT. This translates into CSVQGLGANEKLFF.

V usage is TRBV29-1 and J usage is TRBJ1-2; D unclear. The CDR3 runs to 13 residues. Trimming shortened V by 6 bases and J by 4 bases, and 15 bases separated the two germline ends. CDR1 and CDR2 (germline): SQVTM, ANQGSEA. The CDR3, as DNA: TGCAGCGTCACACCGGACGTAGGCTATGGCTACACCTTC. Translated: CSVTPDVGYGYTF.

CDR3 coding DNA: TGTGCCAGCAGCCTCAGGGGGCCGAACACTGAAGCTTTCTTT. This sequence encodes CASSLRGPNTEAFF. The chain couples TRBV28 to TRBJ1-1; 8 positions agree with TRBD1. V lost 6 bases, J lost 1 base, and 4 bases stayed unmatched. The CDR3 is made up of 14 amino acids. The germline gives CDR1 MDHEN, CDR2 SYDVKM.

CDR3 sequence: CSVESPRVRGEQYF. The DNA for the CDR3 is TGCAGCGTTGAAAGCCCCAGGGTTAGGGGCGAGCAGTACTTC. The chain joins TRBV29-1 to TRBJ2-7, with D possibly matching TRBD1 (5 bases). Trimming cost V 2 bases and J 6 bases, with 17 bases left between them. Germline V lookup: CDR1 SQVTM, CDR2 ANQGSEA. The CDR3 runs to 14 residues.

The rearrangement uses TRBV6-1 and TRBJ1-2; no firm D call. Trimming removed 6 bases from V and 4 bases from J, with 9 bases in between. The CDR3 spans 12 residues. The V gene's germline CDR1 is MNHNS and CDR2 SASEGT. Here the CDR3 DNA reads TGTGCCAGCAGAGAGGGATCCTATGGCTACACCTTC. The encoded protein is CASREGSYGYTF.

This clone was recorded only once. The rearrangement uses TRBV6-5 and TRBJ2-3, with TRBD2 matching 10 bases. The germline V gene has CDR1 MNHEY and CDR2 SVGAGI. V shed 8 bases, J shed 5 bases, and the junction held 10 bases outside the gene matches. The CDR3 loop spans 15 amino acids. Here the CDR3 DNA reads TGTGCCAGCGGTTTGAGCGGGAGGGCCGTAGATACGCAGTATTTT. It codes for CASGLSGRAVDTQYF.

This chain joins TRBV4-3 and TRBJ1-3, with D hard to call. The CDR3 runs to 16 residues. V gave up 0 bases and J gave up 0 bases, with 9 bases separating them. Germline V gene sequence: CDR1 LGHNA, CDR2 YSLEER. The CDR3 region is CASSQEMTPSGNTIYF. In DNA, the CDR3 is TGCGCCAGCAGCCAAGAAATGACACCCTCTGGAAACACCATATATTTT.

This chain connects TRBV5-4 to TRBJ2-7; D assignment may be TRBD1 or TRBD2 (5 bases each). Per germline, CDR1 SGHNT and CDR2 YYREEE (reference sequence). Trimming took 4 bases from V and 2 from J, leaving 10 bases between them. This CDR3 is built from 13 residues. The chain's CDR3 is CASSVGPTYEQYF. The DNA of the CDR3 is TGTGCCAGCAGCGTGGGACCTACCTACGAGCAGTACTTC. Supplemented by reference TRBV5-4 and TRBJ2-7, the full variable domain reads ETGVTQSPTHLIKTRGQQVTLRCSSQSGHNTVSWYQQALGQGPQFIFQYYREEENGRGNFPPRFSGLQFPNYSSELNVNALELDDSALYLCASSVGPTYEQYFGPGTRLTVT.

As concerns this clone: Germline is not matched at one junction end, which may reflect a read error. The rearrangement uses TRBV6-5 and TRBJ1-1; D is unclear. Germline V gene sequence: CDR1 MNHEY, CDR2 SVGAGI. The CDR3 has 15 amino acids. The CDR3 bases are TGTGCCGGCAGTTACGTGAAGTCGCTGGGGACTGAAGCTTTCTTT. It yields the protein CAGSYVKSLGTEAFF.

In nucleotides, the CDR3 is TGTGCCAGCAGTGAAAGACTTATTAATGAAAAACTGTTTTTT. Protein product: CASSERLINEKLFF. The V call is TRBV2, the J call TRBJ1-4; no reliable D call. Deletions cut 2 bases from V and 4 bases from J, with 8 bases between. Germline-derived CDR1 and CDR2 are SNHLY and FYNNEI. The CDR3 extends over 14 amino acids. Based on the CDR3 plus reference TRBV2 and TRBJ1-4, the full variable domain is EPEVTQTPSHQVTQMGQEVILRCVPISNHLYFYWYRQILGQKVEFLVSFYNNEISEKSEIFDDQFSVERPDGSNFTLKIRSTKLEDSAMYFCASSERLINEKLFFGSGTQLSVL.

The chain links TRBV4-2 to TRBJ1-4, with 9 bases lining up with TRBD1. V lost 1 base and J lost 6; bases outside the gene matches: 0. Germline loops: CDR1 LGHNA, CDR2 YNFKEQ. CDR3 length: 14 residues. The CDR3 region is CASSQGDRDEKLFF. The CDR3 DNA reads as TGTGCCAGCAGCCAAGGGGACAGGGATGAAAAACTGTTTTTT.